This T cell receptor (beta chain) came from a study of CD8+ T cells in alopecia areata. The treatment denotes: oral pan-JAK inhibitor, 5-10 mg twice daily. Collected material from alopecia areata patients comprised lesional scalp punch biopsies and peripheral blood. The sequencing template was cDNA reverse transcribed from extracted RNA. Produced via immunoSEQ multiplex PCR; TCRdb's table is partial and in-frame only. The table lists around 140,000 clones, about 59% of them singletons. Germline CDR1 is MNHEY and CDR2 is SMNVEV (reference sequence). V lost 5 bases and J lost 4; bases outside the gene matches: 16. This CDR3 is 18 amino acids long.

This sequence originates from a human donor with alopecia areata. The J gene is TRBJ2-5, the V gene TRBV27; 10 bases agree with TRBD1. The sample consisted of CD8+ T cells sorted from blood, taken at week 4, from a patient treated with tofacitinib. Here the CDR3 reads CASSPSPGTGDMLETQYF. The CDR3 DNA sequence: TGTGCCAGCAGTCCTAGCCCCGGGACAGGGGATATGTTAGAGACCCAGTACTTC.